This T cell receptor (beta chain) was obtained from a study of shared clonotypes between healthy human individuals. The V gene's germline CDR1 is GTSNPN and CDR2 SVGIG (reference sequence). The CDR3 spans 13 residues. The V end was cut by 3 bases, the J end by 10 bases, with 15 bases between. Original analysis: Junction-only sequences without quality scores were provided by ImmunoSEQ, so filtering was different. Assay: immunoSEQ multiplex PCR; the TCRdb copy retains only in-frame clones and omits some. That table supplies the V and J calls and clone size; D and trimming were determined from the DNA. The repertoire has millions of clones, more than 90% of them found once; the top ten carry roughly 0.14%.

The chain joins TRBV30 to TRBJ1-4; D unresolved. The sample taken for sequencing was naive CD4+ T cells sorted from blood. Indicated subset: CD45RA+ positively selected. This receptor was identified in a man aged 18 to 29 in good health. This chain's CDR3 is CAWRGGGLGKLFF. The CDR3 DNA reads as TGTGCCTGGAGAGGAGGCGGTTTGGGAAAACTGTTTTTT.